This T cell receptor (beta chain) was retrieved from a study of T cell responses to AZD1222 COVID-19 vaccine. Sequencing used immunoSEQ multiplex PCR; TCRdb keeps in-frame clones, though not all of them. The table records about 180,000 clones, around nine tenths of them present only once. Study-level results: The reported proportion of spike-specific TCRs targeting unmutated variant regions was nearly half.

Concerning this clone: Its antigen is as yet unknown.

The V gene lost 3 bases and the J gene lost 3 bases, with 8 bases spanning the gap. Germline loops: CDR1 SGHTA, CDR2 FQGTGA. This CDR3 has 13 residues. This receptor was obtained from an adult in good health. The chain is built from TRBV7-3 and TRBJ1-1; no firm D call. The input for sequencing was peripheral blood, taken on day 0 of AZD1222 vaccination. Here the CDR3 DNA reads TGTGCCAGCAGCTTCGCGGGGTACACTGAAGCTTTCTTT. It codes for CASSFAGYTEAFF.